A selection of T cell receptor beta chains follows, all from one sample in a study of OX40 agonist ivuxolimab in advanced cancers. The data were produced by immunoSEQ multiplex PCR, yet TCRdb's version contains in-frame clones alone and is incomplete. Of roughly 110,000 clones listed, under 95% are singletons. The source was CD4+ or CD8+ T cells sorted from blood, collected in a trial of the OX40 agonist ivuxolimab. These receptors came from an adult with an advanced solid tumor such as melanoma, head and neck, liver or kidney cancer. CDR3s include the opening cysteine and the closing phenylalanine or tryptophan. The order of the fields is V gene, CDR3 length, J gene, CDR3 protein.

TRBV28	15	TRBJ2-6	CASSSDSAGANVLTF
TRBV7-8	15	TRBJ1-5	CASSPVRARNQPQHF
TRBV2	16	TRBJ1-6	CASSDLGAGDNSPLHF
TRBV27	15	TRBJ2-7	CASSSRGTGDYEQYF
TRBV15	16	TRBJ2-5	CATSWGRGGRIETQYF
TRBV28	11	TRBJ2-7	CASSPGYEQYF
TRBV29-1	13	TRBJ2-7	CSGAGQGTTEQYF
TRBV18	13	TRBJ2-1	CASSRLRDNEQFF
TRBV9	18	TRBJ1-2	CASSPRGAWIDPNYGYTF
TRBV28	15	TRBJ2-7	CASSSVGSAPYEQYF
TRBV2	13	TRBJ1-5	CASSQISNQPQHF
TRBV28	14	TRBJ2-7	CASSHDRADYEQYF
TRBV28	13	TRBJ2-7	CASSSGQGYEQYF
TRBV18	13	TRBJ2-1	CASSPRFYNEQFF
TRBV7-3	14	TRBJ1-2	CASSFSGANYGYTF
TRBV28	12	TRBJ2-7	CASSQGTYEQYF
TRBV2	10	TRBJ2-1	CASLDRKQFF
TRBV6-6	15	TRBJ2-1	CASTDQVSPYNEQFF
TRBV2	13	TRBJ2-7	CARGLTSGYEQYF
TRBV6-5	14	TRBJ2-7	CASRTPGLPYEQYF
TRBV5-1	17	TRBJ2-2	CASSLEPTGTNTGELFF
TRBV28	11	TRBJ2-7	CAGGSPYEQYF
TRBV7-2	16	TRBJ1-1	CASSLGVGLMNTEAFF
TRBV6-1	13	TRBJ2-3	CATGLPPGDTQYF
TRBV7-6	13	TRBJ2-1	CASSRQDRGEQFF
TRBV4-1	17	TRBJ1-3	CASSQVDLGFSGNTIYF
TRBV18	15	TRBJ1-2	CASSPRSGELYGYTF
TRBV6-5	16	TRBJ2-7	CASSYSWRLQSYEQYF